This T cell receptor (beta chain) was captured in a study of shared clonotypes between healthy human individuals. Study details: CD4 naive cells filled three plates per donor, CD4 memory three, CD8 naive two and CD8 memory one. Points from the study as a whole: The study drew on few donors, limiting represented genetic and exposure-history diversity.

This CDR3 is 17 amino acids long. Germline trimming cut 0 bases from V and 7 bases from J; bases unmatched to any gene: 9. From germline, CDR1 is MGHRA and CDR2 YSYEKL. A word on this clone: Antigen unknown.

Repertoires were generated with immunoSEQ multiplex PCR, while TCRdb's copy carries only in-frame clones and drops some. Here the sample spans over 2 million clones, roughly 96% being singletons. This sequence joins TRBV4-1 and TRBJ2-2; 9 nucleotides line up with TRBD1. The origin of this receptor is a young man in good health. Sequenced material: naive CD4+ T cells sorted from blood. Subset specified: CD45RA+ positively selected. The CDR3 reads CASSQDQDRGLRGELFF. The CDR3 coding sequence is TGCGCCAGCAGCCAAGATCAGGACAGGGGTCTACGCGGGGAGCTGTTTTTT.